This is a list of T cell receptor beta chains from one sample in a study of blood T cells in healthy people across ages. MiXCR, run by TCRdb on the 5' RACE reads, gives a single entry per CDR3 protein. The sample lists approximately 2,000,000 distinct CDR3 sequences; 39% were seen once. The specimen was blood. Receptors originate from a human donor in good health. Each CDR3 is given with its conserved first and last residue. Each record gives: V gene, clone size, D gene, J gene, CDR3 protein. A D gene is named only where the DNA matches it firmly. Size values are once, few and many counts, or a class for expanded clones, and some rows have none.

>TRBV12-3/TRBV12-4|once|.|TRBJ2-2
CASSKLVSNTWELFF
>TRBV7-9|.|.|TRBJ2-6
CASSQLSAGANVLTF
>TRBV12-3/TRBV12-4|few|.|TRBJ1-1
CASSFGPLGTEAFF
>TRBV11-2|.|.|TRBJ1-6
CASSSGDWGHLDSPLHF
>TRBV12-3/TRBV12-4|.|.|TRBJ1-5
CASSWVRNQPQHF
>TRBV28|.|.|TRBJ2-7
CASGLGHPYEQYF
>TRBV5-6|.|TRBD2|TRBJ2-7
CASSRAGAPYEQYF
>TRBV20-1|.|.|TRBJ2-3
CSASAFEWTDTQYF
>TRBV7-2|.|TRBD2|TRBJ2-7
CASSLSNSASGGYEQYF
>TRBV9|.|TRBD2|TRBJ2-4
CASSVGAGGREQYF
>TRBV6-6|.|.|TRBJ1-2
CASSYGSSLGYGYTF
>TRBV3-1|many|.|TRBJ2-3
CASSQGWDTDTQYF
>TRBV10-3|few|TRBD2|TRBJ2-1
CAISPLGNGGVYEQFF
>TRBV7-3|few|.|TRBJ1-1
CASGLEGDTEAFF
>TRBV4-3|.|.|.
CASSQEDGAYEQYF
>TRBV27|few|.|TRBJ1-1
CASRSQFYTEAFF
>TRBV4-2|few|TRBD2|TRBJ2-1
CASSQAQSGAEQFF
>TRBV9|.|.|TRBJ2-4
CASSVRWEANEQYF
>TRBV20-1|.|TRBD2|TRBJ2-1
CSTGGLAYNEQFF
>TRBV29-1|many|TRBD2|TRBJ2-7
CSVVGTSNSYEQYF
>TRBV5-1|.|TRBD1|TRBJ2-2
CASSLDRGFYTGELFF
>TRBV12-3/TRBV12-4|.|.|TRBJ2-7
CASSQGNPSSYEQYF
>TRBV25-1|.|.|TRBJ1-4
CASSAPQGVGEKLFF
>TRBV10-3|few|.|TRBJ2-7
CAINKLGVDEQYF
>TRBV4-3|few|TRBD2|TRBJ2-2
CASSQDLARGGHTGELFF
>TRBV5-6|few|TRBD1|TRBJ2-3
CASSLVWTGGADTQYF
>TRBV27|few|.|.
CASSMGGYEQYF
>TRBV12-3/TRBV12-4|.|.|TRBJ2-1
CASTASDRRPYNEQFF
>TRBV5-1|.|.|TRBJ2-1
CASSFLPGGEQFF
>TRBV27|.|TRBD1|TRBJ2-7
CASSLLGTGGSYEQYF
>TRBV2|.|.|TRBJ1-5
CASSDSAAGAQPQHF
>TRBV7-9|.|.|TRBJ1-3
CASSLVPGLSSGNTTYF
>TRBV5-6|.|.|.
CASSWGPGNYEQYF
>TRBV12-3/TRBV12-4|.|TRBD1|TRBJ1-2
CASSSGQGGDYGYTF
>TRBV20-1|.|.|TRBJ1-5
CSARARGGSSNQPQHF
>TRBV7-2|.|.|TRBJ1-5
CASSLGDTNQPQHF
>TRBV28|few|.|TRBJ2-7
CASSAREGLREQYF
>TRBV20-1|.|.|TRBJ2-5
CSAPTQFQETQYF
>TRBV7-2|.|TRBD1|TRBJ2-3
CATETGGLTDMQYF
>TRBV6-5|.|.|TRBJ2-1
CASSYSAAGYSYEQFF
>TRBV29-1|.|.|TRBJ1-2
CSVAFRGDYGYTF